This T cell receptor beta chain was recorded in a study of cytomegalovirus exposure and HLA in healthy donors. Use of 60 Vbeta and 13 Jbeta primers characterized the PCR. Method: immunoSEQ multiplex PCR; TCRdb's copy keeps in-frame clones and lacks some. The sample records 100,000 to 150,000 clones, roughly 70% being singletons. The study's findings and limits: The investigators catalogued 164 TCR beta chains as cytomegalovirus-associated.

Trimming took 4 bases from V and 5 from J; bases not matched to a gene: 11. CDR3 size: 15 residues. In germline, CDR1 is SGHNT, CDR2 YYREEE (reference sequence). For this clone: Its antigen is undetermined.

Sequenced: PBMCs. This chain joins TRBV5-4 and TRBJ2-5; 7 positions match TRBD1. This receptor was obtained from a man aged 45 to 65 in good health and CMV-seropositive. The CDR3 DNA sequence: TGTGCCAGCAGCCGATACGACAGGGACGGTGAGACCCAGTACTTC. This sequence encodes CASSRYDRDGETQYF.